These 11 T cell receptor beta chains share one sample of origin, sequenced in a study of cytomegalovirus exposure and HLA in healthy donors listed by TCRdb under 2017. Receptor libraries were prepared by the immunoSEQ multiplex PCR assay. For the multiplex PCR, a mixture combining 60 forward primers for TCR Vbeta segments and 13 reverse primers for TCR Jbeta segments was used. The immuneACCESS repertoire file appears here via TCRdb, limited to in-frame rearrangements. These files lack a portion of the clones; in checked studies, under half of the deficit traces to unresolved V genes, and the cause of the others is not known. The sample has approximately 170,000 clones on record, around 80% of them singletons. The ten largest make up 2% to 3% of the sample. Sequenced: PBMCs. The receptors shown here come from a male donor in good health and CMV-seronegative.

The chain employs TRBV5-8 and TRBJ2-7, with TRBD1 identical over 10 bases. This CDR3 region has 15 residues. Looked up from germline, CDR1 is SGHTS and CDR2 is YDEGEE. The ends lost 5 bases at V and 5 bases at J; junction bases unmatched: 10. Here the CDR3 DNA reads TGTGCCAGCAGTGCGTGGGACAGGGGTTCCCACGAGCAGTACTTC. Protein sequence: CASSAWDRGSHEQYF. Full variable domain (outside the CDR3, taken from reference TRBV5-8 and TRBJ2-7): EAGVTQSPTHLIKTRGQQATLRCSPISGHTSVYWYQQALGLGLQFLLWYDEGEERNRGNFPPRFSGRQFPNYSSELNVNALELEDSALYLCASSAWDRGSHEQYFGPGTRLTVT.

This clone has just one count. This sequence joins TRBV7-8 and TRBJ2-7; D is possibly TRBD1 (6 bases). Germline CDR1 is SGHVS and CDR2 is FQNEAQ. The CDR3 contains 14 residues. V gave up 5 bases and J gave up 0 bases, with 11 bases separating them. CDR3 DNA: TGTGCCAGCAGCGCCTCGGGACACTCCTACGAGCAGTACTTC. It encodes CASSASGHSYEQYF.

This chain joins TRBV18 and TRBJ1-4, with 7 positions matching TRBD1. CDR1 KGHSH and CDR2 LQKENI come from the germline V gene. This CDR3 has 15 residues. The V gene end was trimmed by 4 bases and the J gene end by 4 bases; junction bases not matched to a gene: 6. The CDR3 loop reads CASSLSGQRNEKLFF. CDR3 coding DNA: TGTGCCAGCTCACTTTCGGGACAGCGTAATGAAAAACTGTTTTTT.

This clone has more than one count but fewer than ten. This chain connects TRBV6-1 to TRBJ2-3, with D perhaps matching TRBD2 (5 bases). V was shortened by 4 bases and J by 4 bases, with 15 bases between the two germline ends. The CDR3 consists of 15 residues. Germline CDR1 MNHNS, CDR2 SASEGT. CDR3 coding DNA: TGTGCCAGCAGTGTGGCGACCGGAGGTTCAGATACGCAGTATTTT. Its protein product is CASSVATGGSDTQYF.

CDR3 loop: CASSQAVTGSPLHF. For the CDR3, the DNA is TGTGCCAGCAGCCAAGCTGTGACGGGTTCACCCCTCCACTTT. The chain joins TRBV14 to TRBJ1-6; the D is unclear. Trimming stripped 1 base from V and 9 bases from J, with 10 bases between. From germline, CDR1 is SGHDN and CDR2 FVKESK. CDR3 length: 14 residues.

The chain joins TRBV27 to TRBJ2-2, with 8 positions matching TRBD2. Germline V gene sequence: CDR1 MNHEY, CDR2 SMNVEV (reference sequence). This CDR3 region has 18 residues. Losses at the gene ends were 8 bases for V and 1 base for J; bases not matched to a gene: 15. The CDR3 nucleotides read TGTGCCAGCTATAAGACCTCTCTCGCGGGAGGGAACACCGGGGAGCTGTTTTTT. Residues: CASYKTSLAGGNTGELFF.

CDR3 sequence: CASSAGLNSYNSPLHF. The CDR3 DNA is TGTGCCAGCAGCGCGGGCCTTAACTCCTATAATTCACCCCTCCACTTT. The chain carries TRBV5-5 and TRBJ1-6; D is undetermined. The V end lost 4 bases, the J end lost 0 bases, and 11 bases lay between the germline ends. In germline, CDR1 is SGHKS, CDR2 YYEKEE (reference sequence). CDR3 length: 16 amino acids.

V usage is TRBV11-2 and J usage is TRBJ1-1, with 9 bases that match TRBD1. This CDR3 is built from 15 residues. V was clipped by 6 bases and J by 5 bases; unmatched bases: 10. From germline, CDR1 is SGHAT and CDR2 FQNNGV. Written as DNA, the CDR3 is TGTGCCAGCAGTCCCGGGACAGGGTGGGAGACTGAAGCTTTCTTT. This translates into CASSPGTGWETEAFF.

The chain joins TRBV4-2 to TRBJ2-2; 8 bases are a match to TRBD2. The germline CDR1 and CDR2 sequences are LGHNA and YNFKEQ. The CDR3 runs 17 residues. With V trimmed by 4 bases and J by 4 bases, 11 bases remained unmatched. CDR3 loop: CASSPMGGRKVTGELFF. The DNA of the CDR3 is TGTGCCAGCAGCCCTATGGGCGGGAGGAAAGTCACCGGGGAGCTGTTTTTT.

The rearrangement uses TRBV4-1 and TRBJ2-2; 9 bases fit TRBD2. J was trimmed by 4 bases and V by 0 bases; bases with no gene match: 6. This CDR3 region has 17 residues. The germline V gene encodes CDR1 MGHRA and CDR2 YSYEKL. The CDR3 sequence: CASSQDWRGGGTGELFF. Written as DNA, the CDR3 is TGCGCCAGCAGCCAAGATTGGCGCGGGGGGGGCACCGGGGAGCTGTTTTTT.

This clone was seen just once. V gene TRBV18 combines with J gene TRBJ1-1; 11 nucleotides line up with TRBD1. The J segment lost 6 bases and the V segment lost 5 bases, leaving 5 bases of the junction unmatched. Germline V gene sequence: CDR1 KGHSH, CDR2 LQKENI. This CDR3 has 14 amino acids. In nucleotides, the CDR3 is TGTGCCAGCTCAGGGGGACAGGGGGTCTCTGAAGCTTTCTTT. It is translated as CASSGGQGVSEAFF.